This T cell receptor beta chain stems from a study of cytomegalovirus exposure and HLA in healthy donors. Study summary: Around 80 million unique TCR sequences came from HLA-typed donors in an early release.

PCR involved 60 Vbeta and 13 Jbeta primers. Profiling relied on immunoSEQ multiplex PCR, and the TCRdb table lists in-frame clones only, not all of them. The sample includes 30,000 to 35,000 clones, about 70% of them seen just once. Study-wide points: Most of the CMV-associated TCR beta chains (in a later analysis) appeared to be HLA-restricted. A missense DCLRE1C variant was associated with V- and J-gene trimming of TCR beta chains in a later analysis, and an independent cohort replicated the association.

Trimming took 5 bases from V and 4 from J, leaving 14 bases between them. The germline V gene has CDR1 SGHDN and CDR2 FVKESK. The CDR3 runs 14 residues. This clone was found a few times. What it binds is not known. Other DNA sequences in this specimen translate into the identical CDR3. This chain links TRBV14 with TRBJ1-1; D perhaps matches TRBD1 (5 bases). Sequenced: PBMCs. The sequence was collected from a man aged 40-50 years in good health and CMV-seropositive. The CDR3 sequence is CASSSRGGGTEAFF. CDR3 in DNA: TGTGCCAGCAGCTCACGGGGGGGTGGCACTGAAGCTTTCTTT.